The following is a T cell receptor (beta chain) sequence with its context. What it binds is unknown. This sample is part of a study of T cell responses to AZD1222 COVID-19 vaccine. Findings and limits, study-wide: In a largely white British group with more females than males, clonal diversity was possibly underestimated. Baseline seropositivity occurred in only a handful of AZD1222 recipients. Variant regions that are unmutated are reportedly the target of nearly half of spike-specific TCRs.

Measured with immunoSEQ multiplex PCR; TCRdb has only the in-frame clones, and not every one. The sample comprises approximately 100,000 clones, 87% of which are singletons, and less than 3.5% rests with the top ten. V was clipped by 5 bases and J by 9 bases, with 12 bases between them. Germline V lookup: CDR1 DFQATT, CDR2 SNEGSKA (reference sequence). The CDR3 runs 11 residues. The sequences come from peripheral blood, collected on day 0 of AZD1222 vaccination. This chain joins TRBV20-1 and TRBJ2-3; no clear D. The receptor's source is an adult in good health. The CDR3 DNA reads TGCAGTGCTCCCGCTGCTGCGACGCAGTATTTT. It translates to CSAPAAATQYF.